This T cell receptor (beta chain) stems from a study of shared clonotypes between healthy human individuals. Looked up from germline, CDR1 is MNHNY and CDR2 is SVGAGI (reference sequence). Trimming removed 6 bases from V and 1 base from J, with 7 bases in between. The CDR3 loop spans 14 amino acids. Profiled with immunoSEQ multiplex PCR; TCRdb holds only in-frame clones, not every one. The table has about 510,000 clones, over 60% seen once; the top ten hold around 12%. Sequenced: PBMCs. This TCR was sampled from a woman in her thirties or forties in good health. Some clones in this sample may be carry-over from other donors' samples. The chain uses TRBV6-6 and TRBJ2-6; D is unclear. This CDR3 reads CASRSYSGANVLTF. CDR3 nucleotides: TGTGCCAGCAGAAGCTATTCTGGGGCCAACGTCCTGACTTTC.